The 18 T cell receptor beta chains below were found in one sample sequenced in a study of shared clonotypes between healthy human individuals. The table came from immunoSEQ multiplex PCR; TCRdb's copy has only in-frame clones and leaves some out. The sample includes some 980,000 clones, over 75% of them seen just once. Sequencing was done on a sample of memory CD4+ T cells sorted from blood. Regarding subset: CD45RA-negative fraction. These receptors all come from a man younger than 30 in good health.

The chain employs TRBV5-4 and TRBJ2-3; 14 nucleotides match TRBD2. CDR1 SGHNT and CDR2 YYREEE come from the germline V gene (reference sequence). J was trimmed by 4 bases and V by 4 bases; bases with no gene match: 5. CDR3 size: 16 residues. The DNA for the CDR3 is TGTGCCAGCAGCACCCGGACTAGCGGGAGGTCAGATACGCAGTATTTT. Amino acid sequence: CASSTRTSGRSDTQYF. The full variable domain, with the rest looked up from reference TRBV5-4 and TRBJ2-3, is ETGVTQSPTHLIKTRGQQVTLRCSSQSGHNTVSWYQQALGQGPQFIFQYYREEENGRGNFPPRFSGLQFPNYSSELNVNALELDDSALYLCASSTRTSGRSDTQYFGPGTRLTVL.

Comment on this clone: A much larger clone lies one base from this, so it may be a read error. The gene calls are TRBV7-9 and TRBJ1-1, with D perhaps matching TRBD1 (5 bases). Between the trimmed V and J ends, which lost 3 bases and 1 base, there was a span of 9 bases. Germline V gene data show CDR1 as SEHNR and CDR2 as FQNEAQ (reference sequence). The CDR3 sequence is 14 residues long. In DNA form, the CDR3 reads TGTGCCAGCAGCTTGGGACTCCAGAACACTGAAGCTTTCTTT. Translated: CASSLGLQNTEAFF.

This clone came up a few times. The chain has TRBV7-8 and TRBJ2-2; perhaps TRBD2 as D (6 bases). Germline V lookup: CDR1 SGHVS, CDR2 FQNEAQ. The CDR3 is 16 residues long. V was shortened by 5 bases and J by 0 bases, with 13 bases between the two germline ends. The CDR3 reads CASSALGGANTGELFF. CDR3 bases: TGTGCCAGCAGCGCCCTAGGAGGGGCGAACACCGGGGAGCTGTTTTTT.

The chain uses TRBV19 and TRBJ2-5; 7 nucleotides line up with TRBD1. V dropped 4 bases and J dropped 2; count of bases not matched to a gene: 4. The CDR3 is 14 residues long. CDR1 is LNHDA, CDR2 SQIVND, per germline (reference sequence). The CDR3 DNA is TGTGCCAGTAGTACCCAGACAGGGCAAGAGACCCAGTACTTC. This encodes CASSTQTGQETQYF.

This sequence joins TRBV19 and TRBJ1-5; D is unclear. This CDR3 is 13 amino acids long. CDR1 and CDR2 (germline): LNHDA, SQIVND (reference sequence). The V end lost 4 bases, the J end lost 9 bases, and 13 bases lay between the germline ends. CDR3 in amino acids: CASSTSRLPPQHF. CDR3 bases: TGTGCCAGTAGTACCTCAAGGCTCCCGCCCCAGCATTTT.

The V gene is TRBV9, the J gene TRBJ1-3; D possibly corresponds to TRBD1 (6 bases). In germline, CDR1 is SGDLS, CDR2 YYNGEE. The CDR3 is 16 residues long. V dropped 0 bases and J dropped 1 base, with 11 bases sitting between them. CDR3: CASSVGQAGSGNTIYF. In DNA, the CDR3 is TGTGCCAGCAGCGTAGGACAGGCCGGGTCTGGAAACACCATATATTTT.

V usage is TRBV6-5 and J usage is TRBJ1-6; D is ambiguous. Trimming shortened V by 7 bases and J by 9 bases, and 7 bases separated the two germline ends. Looked up from germline, CDR1 is MNHEY and CDR2 is SVGAGI. This CDR3 region has 11 residues. The CDR3 spells CASMRGSPLHF. The CDR3 DNA sequence: TGTGCCAGCATGCGGGGTTCACCCCTCCACTTT.

The chain couples TRBV10-2 to TRBJ1-1; TRBD1 aligns across 8 bases. Germline V CDR1 and CDR2: WSHSY, SAAADI. The V segment lost 6 bases and the J segment 8 bases; nucleotides outside the gene matches: 2. This CDR3 is 11 amino acids long. The CDR3 here is CASRRQGEAFF. The CDR3 DNA reads as TGCGCCAGCAGAAGACAGGGGGAAGCTTTCTTT.

J is TRBJ2-3 and V is TRBV5-4; D remains ambiguous. V was trimmed by 2 bases and J by 1 base, leaving 11 bases between them. Germline V gene sequence: CDR1 SGHNT, CDR2 YYREEE (reference sequence). The CDR3 totals 15 residues. CDR3 coding DNA: TGTGCCAGCAGCTTTTATCAGTCTGGCACAGATACGCAGTATTTT. Amino acids: CASSFYQSGTDTQYF.

The CDR3 protein is CASSESGPSVETQYF. CDR3 sequence (DNA): TGTGCCAGCAGTGAATCGGGACCCTCCGTAGAGACCCAGTACTTC. The rearrangement joins TRBV25-1 to TRBJ2-5; D is perhaps TRBD1 or TRBD2 (5 bases each). Germline assignment: CDR1 MGHDK and CDR2 SYGVNS. V was trimmed by 1 base and J by 4 bases, leaving 13 bases between them. CDR3 size: 15 residues.

This clone has more than one count but fewer than ten. In DNA, the CDR3 is TGTGCCAGCAGATTAAATACCGGGACAGGGGATGGCTACACCTTC. Protein: CASRLNTGTGDGYTF. This chain connects TRBV7-2 to TRBJ1-2; 10 bases fit TRBD1. Germline CDR1 is SGHTA and CDR2 is FQGNSA. The CDR3 covers 15 residues. V shed 6 bases, J shed 6 bases, and the junction held 10 bases outside the gene matches.

This rearrangement joins TRBV6-6 to TRBJ1-6; no reliable D call. V dropped 2 bases and J dropped 8 bases, with 7 bases sitting between them. Germline V gene data show CDR1 as MNHNY and CDR2 as SVGAGI (reference sequence). The CDR3 loop spans 13 amino acids. The CDR3 DNA follows: TGTGCCAGCAGTTACACTAAAGATTCACCCCTCCACTTT. It encodes CASSYTKDSPLHF.

This clone was counted a single time. The CDR3 region has the DNA TGCGCCAGCAGCCGCGACGGGGAAATCCAAGAAAAACTGTTTTTT. Residues: CASSRDGEIQEKLFF. The chain carries TRBV5-1 and TRBJ1-4; no definite D call. CDR1 and CDR2 (germline): SGHRS, YFSETQ. Trimming took 4 bases from V and 8 from J, leaving 18 bases between them. CDR3 length equals 15 residues.

This chain links TRBV7-9 with TRBJ2-1, with D unresolved. CDR3 length equals 13 residues. From germline, CDR1 is SEHNR and CDR2 FQNEAQ (reference sequence). V was cut by 8 bases and J by 0 bases, with 8 bases left in between. The CDR3 here is CASPEGSYNEQFF. CDR3 bases: TGTGCCAGCCCAGAAGGCTCCTACAATGAGCAGTTCTTC. The full variable domain, rest sourced from reference TRBV7-9 and TRBJ2-1, is DTGVSQNPRHKITKRGQNVTFRCDPISEHNRLYWYRQTLGQGPEFLTYFQNEAQLEKSRLLSDRFSAERPKGSFSTLEIQRTEQGDSAMYLCASPEGSYNEQFFGPGTRLTVL.

The genes are TRBV6-1 and TRBJ1-5, with D possibly TRBD1 on 6 matching bases. CDR3 length: 15 amino acids. V shed 8 bases and J shed 2 bases, with 16 bases lying between them. Germline V gives CDR1 MNHNS, CDR2 SASEGT. CDR3 DNA sequence: TGTGCCAGCCGAGGGGGGCGCGCTGGCAATCAGCCCCAGCATTTT. Residues: CASRGGRAGNQPQHF.

The rearrangement links TRBV6-6 to TRBJ1-6; D may be TRBD1 (6 bases). The V and J ends lost 6 bases and 9 bases respectively, with 12 bases between them. CDR3 length: 13 residues. The germline V gene has CDR1 MNHNY and CDR2 SVGAGI (reference sequence). This CDR3 reads CASRDSLGSPLHF. DNA for the CDR3: TGTGCCAGCAGGGACAGTTTAGGTTCACCCCTCCACTTT.

The V gene is TRBV27, the J gene TRBJ2-1; possibly TRBD2 for D (7 bases). CDR3 length: 16 residues. V was cut by 6 bases and J by 8 bases, with 23 bases left in between. From germline, CDR1 is MNHEY and CDR2 SMNVEV (reference sequence). CDR3 protein: CASSRRLAPKGDEQFF. The CDR3 nucleotides read TGTGCCAGCAGCAGAAGACTAGCACCAAAGGGGGATGAGCAGTTCTTC.

This clone occurred a few times. The chain joins TRBV30 to TRBJ1-5; possible D gene TRBD1, 5 bases. Germline CDR1 GTSNPN, CDR2 SVGIG (reference sequence). The CDR3 totals 16 residues. V was trimmed by 0 bases and J by 1 base, leaving 13 bases between them. CDR3 loop: CAWSVGGALSNQPQHF. The CDR3 DNA reads TGTGCCTGGAGTGTAGGCGGGGCATTGAGCAATCAGCCCCAGCATTTT.